This T cell receptor (beta chain) was sequenced for a study of blood T cell repertoires in COVID-19. In the study overall: Nucleic acid was either cDNA or gDNA, and it came from T cells, B-cell-depleted T cells, or PBMCs.

All enrollees were about 18 to 100 years old and from about 24 US areas. Assignment of participants to cohorts was predicated upon participant-reported clinical history. The recovered donors of Cohort 3 showed two negative PCRs, clearance, or symptom resolution. This clone has only a few counts. This table comes from immunoSEQ multiplex PCR, and its TCRdb copy is limited to in-frame clones, with some not included. Among over 200,000 clones listed, roughly four fifths were seen once. The germline CDR1 and CDR2 sequences are SGHRS and YFSETQ. The CDR3 consists of 14 residues. J lost 1 base, V lost 4 bases, and 4 bases had no gene match.

Input material: PBMCs or T cells enriched from blood (not recorded which). The chain uses TRBV5-1 and TRBJ1-1, with TRBD1 matching over 7 bases. The receptor's source is a man between 60 and 75 years old who had recovered from COVID-19. CDR3 bases: TGCGCCAGCAGCCCCGGGACAGAGAACACTGAAGCTTTCTTT. Its protein is CASSPGTENTEAFF.